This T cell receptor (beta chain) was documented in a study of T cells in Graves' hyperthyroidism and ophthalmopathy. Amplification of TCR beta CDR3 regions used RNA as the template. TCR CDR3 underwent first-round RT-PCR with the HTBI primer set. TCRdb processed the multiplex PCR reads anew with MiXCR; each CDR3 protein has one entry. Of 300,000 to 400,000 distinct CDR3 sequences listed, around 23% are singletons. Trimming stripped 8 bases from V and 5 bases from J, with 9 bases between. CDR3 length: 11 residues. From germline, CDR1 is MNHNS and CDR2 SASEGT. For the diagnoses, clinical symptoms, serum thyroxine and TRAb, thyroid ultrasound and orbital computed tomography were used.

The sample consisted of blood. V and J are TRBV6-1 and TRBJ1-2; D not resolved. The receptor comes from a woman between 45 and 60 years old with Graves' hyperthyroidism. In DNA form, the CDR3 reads TGTGCCAGCGGACGGAATTATGGCTACACCTTC. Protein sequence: CASGRNYGYTF.